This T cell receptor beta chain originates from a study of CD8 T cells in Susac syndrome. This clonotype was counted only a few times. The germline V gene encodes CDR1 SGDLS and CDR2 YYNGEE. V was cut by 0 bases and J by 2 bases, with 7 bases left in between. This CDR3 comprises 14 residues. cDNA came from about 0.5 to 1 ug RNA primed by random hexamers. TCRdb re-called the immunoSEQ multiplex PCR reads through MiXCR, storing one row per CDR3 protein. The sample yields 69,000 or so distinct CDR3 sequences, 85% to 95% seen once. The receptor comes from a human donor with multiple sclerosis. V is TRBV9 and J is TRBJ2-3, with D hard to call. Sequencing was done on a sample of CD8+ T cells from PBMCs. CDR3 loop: CASSVEAPTDTQYF. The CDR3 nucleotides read TGTGCCAGCAGCGTAGAAGCCCCCACAGATACGCAGTATTTT.